This passage covers 32 T cell receptor beta chains from one sample sequenced in a study of Tregs in tolerant kidney transplant recipients. The table came from immunoSEQ multiplex PCR; TCRdb's copy has only in-frame clones and leaves some out. The table shows approximately 16,000 clones, with approximately 92% occurring only once. Sequencing was done on a sample of CD8+ T cells from blood. Receptor source: a human donor in good health.

V and J are TRBV19 and TRBJ2-7, with 8 positions matching TRBD2. The ends lost 0 bases at V and 4 bases at J; junction bases unmatched: 2. This CDR3 is 14 amino acids long. Germline V CDR1 and CDR2: LNHDA, SQIVND (reference sequence). The CDR3 DNA follows: TGTGCCAGTAGTATAGATCGGGGGGGATACGAGCAGTACTTC. Protein product: CASSIDRGGYEQYF.

V gene TRBV14 combines with J gene TRBJ2-3, with D unclear. Germline V gene data show CDR1 as SGHDN and CDR2 as FVKESK. The CDR3 has 14 amino acids. Trimming pared 0 bases from V and 3 bases from J, leaving 7 bases between. The CDR3 DNA is TGTGCCAGCAGCCAAGATCTGGAAACAGATACGCAGTATTTT. Translating gives CASSQDLETDTQYF.

The chain recombines TRBV15 with TRBJ1-1, with D perhaps matching TRBD1 (6 bases). The CDR3 covers 15 residues. Germline values: CDR1 LNHNV, CDR2 YYDKDF (reference sequence). V was cut by 4 bases and J by 0 bases, with 12 bases left in between. For the CDR3, the DNA is TGTGCCACCAGCAAACAGGGTGTATTGAACACTGAAGCTTTCTTT. It translates to CATSKQGVLNTEAFF.

J is TRBJ1-5 and V is TRBV6-6; unclear D gene. Germline values: CDR1 MNHNY, CDR2 SVGAGI (reference sequence). The length of the CDR3 is 15 residues. V lost 10 bases, J lost 2 bases, and 18 bases lay in between. The CDR3 DNA follows: TGTGCCACCCTTAGTAGGGTTGTAGGCAATCAGCCCCAGCATTTT. Translating it yields CATLSRVVGNQPQHF.

The chain links TRBV2 to TRBJ1-2; D unresolved. Trimming pared 6 bases from V and 2 bases from J, leaving 13 bases between. Looked up from germline, CDR1 is SNHLY and CDR2 is FYNNEI. This CDR3 contains 14 residues. The DNA of the CDR3 is TGTGCCAGCAGCCCCGGACGGCCCAACTATGGCTACACCTTC. Amino acids: CASSPGRPNYGYTF.

The J gene is TRBJ1-3, the V gene TRBV19; D gene uncertain. Trimming cost V 5 bases and J 8 bases, with 10 bases left between them. The CDR3 length is 12 residues. Germline-derived CDR1 and CDR2 are LNHDA and SQIVND (reference sequence). The CDR3 DNA reads TGTGCCAGTAGTGGTACCCGGGACACCATATATTTT. Its translation: CASSGTRDTIYF.

The chain has TRBV29-1 and TRBJ2-7; unclear D gene. The length of the CDR3 is 12 residues. Trimming shortened V by 3 bases and J by 2 bases, and 8 bases separated the two germline ends. In germline, CDR1 is SQVTM, CDR2 ANQGSEA. The CDR3 protein is CSVDTETYEQYF. The CDR3 nucleotides are TGCAGCGTTGATACAGAGACCTACGAGCAGTACTTC.

The J gene is TRBJ1-2, the V gene TRBV7-9, with D unresolved. Trimming pared 1 base from V and 7 bases from J, leaving 7 bases between. CDR1 is SEHNR and CDR2 is FQNEAQ in the germline V gene (reference sequence). There are 12 residues in the CDR3. CDR3 nucleotide sequence: TGTGCCAGCAGCTTAGGGGCAGGTGGCTACACCTTC. Protein: CASSLGAGGYTF.

The chain links TRBV6-5 to TRBJ2-5; TRBD2 aligns across 8 bases. This CDR3 is built from 15 residues. J gave up 10 bases and V 2 bases, and 12 bases lay outside the gene matches. Germline CDR1 and CDR2: MNHEY and SVGAGI. CDR3 loop: CASSYLGGDREGQYF. The CDR3, as DNA: TGTGCCAGCAGTTACCTCGGGGGGGACCGGGAAGGCCAGTACTTC.

The chain is built from TRBV9 and TRBJ1-2, with 10 bases fitting TRBD1. CDR1 is SGDLS, CDR2 YYNGEE, per germline. The CDR3 length is 16 residues. Losses at the gene ends were 5 bases for V and 7 bases for J; bases not matched to a gene: 14. This CDR3 reads CASSPSGDRGRGGYTF. The CDR3 bases are TGTGCCAGCAGTCCATCCGGGGACAGGGGACGGGGTGGCTACACCTTC.

This clone was counted a few times. The rearrangement uses TRBV5-1 and TRBJ1-2, with D possibly matching TRBD1 (6 bases). CDR1 is SGHRS, CDR2 YFSETQ, per germline. V was cut by 4 bases and J by 0 bases, with 16 bases left in between. The CDR3 spans 16 residues. This CDR3 is CASSPGAGGSNYGYTF. The DNA for the CDR3 is TGCGCCAGCAGCCCCGGGGCGGGGGGCTCTAACTATGGCTACACCTTC.

The J gene is TRBJ1-2, the V gene TRBV13, with no clear D. This CDR3 spans 13 amino acids. The germline CDR1 and CDR2 sequences are PRHDT and FYEKMQ (reference sequence). V lost 1 base and J lost 4, with 7 bases in between. The CDR3 reads CASSLERLYGYTF. CDR3 DNA sequence: TGTGCCAGCAGCTTAGAAAGGCTCTATGGCTACACCTTC.

The genes are TRBV7-2 and TRBJ2-1; D ambiguous. V was trimmed by 2 bases and J by 2 bases, leaving 10 bases between them. The CDR3 totals 15 residues. Germline assignment: CDR1 SGHTA and CDR2 FQGNSA. The CDR3 sequence: CASSLFVTTYNEQFF. The CDR3 DNA sequence: TGTGCCAGCAGCTTATTCGTCACGACCTACAATGAGCAGTTCTTC. The whole variable domain, remainder taken from reference TRBV7-2 and TRBJ2-1, is GAGVSQSPSNKVTEKGKDVELRCDPISGHTALYWYRQSLGQGLEFLIYFQGNSAPDKSGLPSDRFSAERTGGSVSTLTIQRTQQEDSAVYLCASSLFVTTYNEQFFGPGTRLTVL.

The chain has TRBV7-2 and TRBJ1-4; no clear D. The CDR3 loop spans 14 amino acids. Germline assignment: CDR1 SGHTA and CDR2 FQGNSA. The V end was cut by 1 base, the J end by 4 bases, with 7 bases between. The CDR3 loop is CASSLVEHNEKLFF. CDR3 sequence (DNA): TGTGCCAGCAGCTTAGTAGAACATAATGAAAAACTGTTTTTT.

This clone was seen only once. This chain connects TRBV5-1 to TRBJ2-1; D is unclear. Between the trimmed V and J ends, which lost 2 bases and 1 base, there was a span of 10 bases. CDR1 is SGHRS, CDR2 YFSETQ, per germline. The CDR3 length is 15 residues. The CDR3 is CASSFNDGSYNEQFF. For the CDR3, the DNA is TGCGCCAGCAGCTTTAATGATGGGTCCTACAATGAGCAGTTCTTC.

The gene calls are TRBV7-9 and TRBJ2-7; tentative D call: TRBD1 (5 bases). The CDR3 spans 15 residues. Per the germline V gene, CDR1 is SEHNR and CDR2 is FQNEAQ (reference sequence). Trimming removed 5 bases from V and 7 bases from J, with 21 bases in between. CDR3 sequence reads: CASSPPGARGREQYF. The CDR3, as DNA: TGTGCCAGCAGCCCGCCTGGGGCGCGCGGTAGGGAGCAGTACTTC.

A single count supports this clone. The V and J genes are TRBV27 and TRBJ2-7; weak D call: TRBD1 (6 bases). Between the trimmed V and J ends, which lost 3 bases and 7 bases, there was a span of 13 bases. Germline V gene lookup returns CDR1 MNHEY and CDR2 SMNVEV (reference sequence). CDR3 length equals 13 residues. This CDR3 is CASSFGRGWEQYF. Written as DNA, the CDR3 is TGTGCCAGCAGTTTCGGCAGGGGTTGGGAGCAGTACTTC.

This rearrangement joins TRBV7-2 to TRBJ2-5, with a weak D call TRBD2 (6 bases). Germline-derived CDR1 and CDR2 are SGHTA and FQGNSA. Trimming stripped 5 bases from V and 3 bases from J, with 13 bases between. This CDR3 has 14 amino acids. The CDR3 DNA follows: TGTGCCAGCAGCCCCCACCCGGGGGAAGAGACCCAGTACTTC. Translating gives CASSPHPGEETQYF.

This chain joins TRBV4-1 and TRBJ2-7; D is ambiguous. The germline gives CDR1 MGHRA, CDR2 YSYEKL. The V gene lost 1 base and the J gene lost 0 bases, with 13 bases spanning the gap. This CDR3 is built from 16 residues. CDR3 in amino acids: CASSQGYGASSYEQYF. The CDR3 DNA sequence: TGCGCCAGCAGCCAAGGTTATGGCGCGAGCTCCTACGAGCAGTACTTC.

The V call is TRBV13, the J call TRBJ2-1; 10 nucleotides agree with TRBD2. V lost 2 bases to trimming and J lost 5 bases; unmatched junction nucleotides: 3. Germline CDR1 PRHDT, CDR2 FYEKMQ (reference sequence). This CDR3 is 15 amino acids long. CDR3 sequence: CASSLFTSGDNEQFF. The CDR3 nucleotides are TGTGCCAGCAGCTTATTTACTAGCGGGGACAATGAGCAGTTCTTC.

This chain connects TRBV30 to TRBJ2-7; TRBD1 agrees at 9 bases. With 6 bases clipped from V and 2 bases from J, the junction kept 8 bases outside the gene matches. Per the germline V gene, CDR1 is GTSNPN and CDR2 is SVGIG (reference sequence). The CDR3 extends over 14 amino acids. CDR3 amino acids: CACDPGQGPYEQYF. CDR3 coding DNA: TGTGCCTGTGACCCGGGACAGGGCCCCTACGAGCAGTACTTC.

The chain couples TRBV4-1 to TRBJ2-7; 9 nucleotides agree with TRBD2. Trimming cost V 4 bases and J 1 base; bases outside gene matches: 26. The CDR3 extends over 22 amino acids. Germline V gene lookup returns CDR1 MGHRA and CDR2 YSYEKL. For the CDR3, the DNA is TGCGCCAGCAGCCCTCGATCGCTCCCAGGGTTGGCGGGAGGGCCCTCTTCCTACGAGCAGTACTTC. Translation gives CASSPRSLPGLAGGPSSYEQYF.

The V and J genes are TRBV30 and TRBJ2-1; 9 bases are shared with TRBD1. CDR3 length: 20 residues. The germline CDR1 and CDR2 sequences are GTSNPN and SVGIG (reference sequence). The junction had 19 bases not matched to a gene; V was cut back by 3 bases and J by 1 base. The CDR3 DNA is TGTGCCTGGAGGGGGGTTCTTTTGGACAGGGGCACTAAATCCTACAATGAGCAGTTCTTC. The encoded protein is CAWRGVLLDRGTKSYNEQFF.

The rearrangement joins TRBV4-3 to TRBJ2-3; D is undetermined. Trimming stripped 1 base from V and 5 bases from J, with 16 bases between. Germline CDR1 is LGHNA and CDR2 is YSLEER. CDR3 size: 16 residues. CDR3 DNA: TGCGCCAGCAGCCAAGGGGAAGGGCGGCGGCGAGATACGCAGTATTTT. This gives the protein CASSQGEGRRRDTQYF.

This chain uses TRBV7-9 with TRBJ2-5; D is unclear. Trimming left V 5 bases short and J 5 bases short, with 21 bases between. The CDR3 contains 16 residues. CDR1 and CDR2 (germline): SEHNR, FQNEAQ (reference sequence). The CDR3, as DNA: TGTGCCAGCAGCCCCGTGGGAAGGACCCGGTGGGAGACCCAGTACTTC. It specifies CASSPVGRTRWETQYF.

This chain uses TRBV2 with TRBJ1-4; no firm D call. This CDR3 has 13 residues. Germline CDR1 is SNHLY and CDR2 is FYNNEI. V lost 4 bases and J lost 3, with 6 bases in between. As DNA, the CDR3 is TGTGCCAGCAGTGTTTTCCCTAATGAAAAACTGTTTTTT. It translates to CASSVFPNEKLFF.

The chain uses TRBV5-1 and TRBJ2-7; no definite D call. This CDR3 spans 13 amino acids. V was trimmed by 3 bases and J by 2 bases, leaving 9 bases between them. Germline V gene lookup returns CDR1 SGHRS and CDR2 YFSETQ. The CDR3 protein is CASSSHGTYEQYF. Here the CDR3 DNA reads TGCGCCAGCAGCTCGCACGGAACCTACGAGCAGTACTTC.

V gene TRBV27 combines with J gene TRBJ2-5, with TRBD2 identical over 8 bases. The V and J ends lost 5 bases and 5 bases, in that order; junction bases with no gene match: 10. The V gene's germline CDR1 is MNHEY and CDR2 SMNVEV (reference sequence). The CDR3 is 15 residues long. The DNA for the CDR3 is TGTGCCAGCAGTCCCCGACCGGGAGGGCGGGAGACCCAGTACTTC. This sequence encodes CASSPRPGGRETQYF.

The chain carries TRBV5-8 and TRBJ2-1; possible D gene TRBD2, 5 bases. The CDR3 totals 15 residues. V lost 2 bases to trimming and J lost 8 bases, with 17 bases between them. Germline CDR1 SGHTS, CDR2 YDEGEE. CDR3 nucleotide sequence: TGTGCCAGCAGCTTCTTCCTAGCTCTCCGCCATGAGCAGTTCTTC. Translation: CASSFFLALRHEQFF. The variable domain in full, with the rest retrieved from reference TRBV5-8 and TRBJ2-1, is EAGVTQSPTHLIKTRGQQATLRCSPISGHTSVYWYQQALGLGLQFLLWYDEGEERNRGNFPPRFSGRQFPNYSSELNVNALELEDSALYLCASSFFLALRHEQFFGPGTRLTVL.

The V gene is TRBV30, the J gene TRBJ1-2, with D possibly being TRBD1 (6 bases). V was cut by 0 bases and J by 6 bases, with 17 bases left in between. The CDR3 is 15 amino acids. Germline V gene data show CDR1 as GTSNPN and CDR2 as SVGIG (reference sequence). CDR3 sequence: CAWSVFPRGGHGYTF. CDR3 nucleotides: TGTGCCTGGAGTGTATTCCCCAGGGGAGGGCATGGCTACACCTTC. Supplemented by reference TRBV30 and TRBJ1-2, the full variable domain reads SQTIHQWPATLVQPVGSPLSLECTVEGTSNPNLYWYRQAAGRGLQLLFYSVGIGQISSEVPQNLSASRPQDRQFILSSKKLLLSDSGFYLCAWSVFPRGGHGYTFGSGTRLTVV.

The V and J genes are TRBV30 and TRBJ1-1; a possible D gene is TRBD1 (6 bases). This CDR3 contains 15 residues. Germline CDR1 and CDR2: GTSNPN and SVGIG (reference sequence). With 2 bases removed from V and 0 bases from J, the gap between germline ends came to 13 bases. The CDR3 DNA reads as TGTGCCTGGAGTTTCGGGGGCAGAATGAACACTGAAGCTTTCTTT. This codes for CAWSFGGRMNTEAFF. Full variable domain (remainder filled in from reference TRBV30 and TRBJ1-1): SQTIHQWPATLVQPVGSPLSLECTVEGTSNPNLYWYRQAAGRGLQLLFYSVGIGQISSEVPQNLSASRPQDRQFILSSKKLLLSDSGFYLCAWSFGGRMNTEAFFGQGTRLTVV.

The CDR3 sequence: CASSLVGGAGANVLTF. CDR3 DNA sequence: TGTGCCAGCAGCTTAGTCGGGGGCGCTGGGGCCAACGTCCTGACTTTC. The V gene is TRBV7-8, the J gene TRBJ2-6; D possibly uses TRBD1 or TRBD2 (6 bases each). V was pared by 1 base and J by 2 bases, with 9 bases between. The CDR3 sequence is 16 residues long. In germline, CDR1 is SGHVS, CDR2 FQNEAQ.